The present T cell receptor (beta chain) was sequenced within a study of blood T cell repertoires in COVID-19. Across the whole study: Material from acute and convalescent COVID-19 was sourced from the United States, Italy and Spain. T cells, B-cell-depleted T cells, or PBMCs provided the cDNA or gDNA that served as material.

Source study methods: Researchers report that nucleated cell counts were estimated from reference gene primer amplification. The protocol was immunoSEQ multiplex PCR, while the TCRdb copy is restricted to in-frame clones and leaves out a portion. The D gene and trimming were derived from the DNA, and the V and J assignments and clone size from that table. The sample consists of around 170,000 clones, around 83% of them appearing once. V lost 6 bases, J lost 5 bases, and 8 bases lay in between. The CDR3 consists of 11 residues. The germline V gene has CDR1 MDHEN and CDR2 SYDVKM. Material for sequencing was peripheral blood. J is TRBJ2-7 and V is TRBV28; D is uncertain. The sequence derives from a woman in her thirties or forties with acute or convalescent COVID-19. The CDR3 loop is CASSPFDEQYF. CDR3 in DNA: TGTGCCAGCAGCCCGTTCGACGAGCAGTACTTC.